This record covers a single T cell receptor (beta chain). Its antigen is currently not known. The record has no base qualities; no much larger clone is one base away. Per the germline V gene, MGHDK is the CDR1 and SYGVNS is the CDR2. The junction carries 8 bases between V and J, which are trimmed by 7 bases and 1 base respectively. The CDR3, cysteine through phenylalanine, is 12 amino acids long. Just the 36-base CDR3 DNA is kept, in frame starting at base 1. These data come from a study of T cell changes during pregnancy in multiple sclerosis (dated by TCRdb to between 2019 and 2020). Regarding the complete study: The study looked at changes in the T cell repertoire across pregnancy in women with multiple sclerosis.

Library construction relied on the immunoSEQ multiplex PCR assay. TCRdb took this table from immuneACCESS and kept in-frame rearrangements with V and J called. Such tables lack part of the clones; where checked against another copy, unresolved V genes explain under half of the gap, and the rest is unexplained. The sample profile shows around 70,000 clones; 80% to 95% of them were found once. Over 2% of the sample is in the top ten clones. The chain is assembled from TRBV25-1 and TRBJ2-7; possibly the D gene is TRBD2, per 6 matching bases. This TCR was recovered from a female donor with multiple sclerosis, enrolled in a pregnancy study. The sample consisted of peripheral blood, taken before pregnancy. The DNA reads as follows: TGTGCCAGCACCGGGGGTTCCTACGAGCAGTACTTC. Translated, it reads CASTGGSYEQYF.